One and the same sample provided the 28 T cell receptor beta chains below, sequenced in a study of blood T cell repertoires in COVID-19. Sequencing was performed with immunoSEQ multiplex PCR; in TCRdb, only in-frame clones are kept and a portion is missing. This table holds about 220,000 clones, 75% to 85% found once. Source material: peripheral blood. These receptors were taken from a human donor in a cohort sampled during active COVID-19.

The V call is TRBV5-4, the J call TRBJ2-7; 8 nucleotides match TRBD2. Germline loops: CDR1 SGHNT, CDR2 YYREEE (reference sequence). The V and J ends lost 4 bases and 0 bases, in that order; junction bases with no gene match: 9. The CDR3 runs 16 residues. For the CDR3, the DNA is TGTGCCAGCAGCGACCCTACTAGCGGAAGCTCCTACGAGCAGTACTTC. This gives the protein CASSDPTSGSSYEQYF.

V and J are TRBV19 and TRBJ1-5; D not certain. The CDR3 is 14 residues long. Trimming cost V 5 bases and J 0 bases, with 8 bases left between them. Germline V lookup: CDR1 LNHDA, CDR2 SQIVND (reference sequence). CDR3 residues: CASSPDTSNQPQHF. The CDR3 DNA sequence: TGTGCCAGTAGTCCTGACACTAGCAATCAGCCCCAGCATTTT. Complete variable domain (other parts from reference TRBV19 and TRBJ1-5): DGGITQSPKYLFRKEGQNVTLSCEQNLNHDAMYWYRQDPGQGLRLIYYSQIVNDFQKGDIAEGYSVSREKKESFPLTVTSAQKNPTAFYLCASSPDTSNQPQHFGDGTRLSIL.

The chain recombines TRBV11-2 with TRBJ1-2; the D gene is possibly TRBD1 (5 bases). This CDR3 comprises 13 residues. Trimming removed 1 base at V and 3 bases at J, with 6 bases between. The germline V gene encodes CDR1 SGHAT and CDR2 FQNNGV. CDR3: CASSLGGDYGYTF. Written as DNA, the CDR3 is TGTGCCAGCAGCTTAGGGGGCGACTATGGCTACACCTTC.

The V gene is TRBV2, the J gene TRBJ2-5; TRBD1 agrees at 8 bases. The CDR3 extends over 15 amino acids. Germline V gene sequence: CDR1 SNHLY, CDR2 FYNNEI. Trimming took 6 bases from V and 1 from J; bases not matched to a gene: 7. The CDR3 loop reads CASSRDRSIQETQYF. For the CDR3, the DNA is TGTGCCAGCAGCCGGGACAGGTCGATCCAAGAGACCCAGTACTTC.

V is TRBV19 and J is TRBJ1-1; maybe TRBD1 (6 bases). CDR1 is LNHDA and CDR2 is SQIVND in the germline V gene (reference sequence). V lost 5 bases, J lost 0 bases, and 13 bases lay in between. This CDR3 spans 15 amino acids. The CDR3 coding sequence is TGTGCCAGTAGTTACGGGGACAAAATGAACACTGAAGCTTTCTTT. This gives the protein CASSYGDKMNTEAFF.

The V call is TRBV15, the J call TRBJ2-7; D ambiguous. Looked up from germline, CDR1 is LNHNV and CDR2 is YYDKDF (reference sequence). The CDR3 is made up of 15 amino acids. Trimming cost V 0 bases and J 2 bases, with 11 bases left between them. The chain's CDR3 is CATSRDPAGAYEQYF. The DNA of the CDR3 is TGTGCCACCAGCAGAGATCCGGCCGGAGCCTACGAGCAGTACTTC. Using reference TRBV15 and TRBJ2-7 for the parts outside the CDR3, the full variable domain is DAMVIQNPRYQVTQFGKPVTLSCSQTLNHNVMYWYQQKSSQAPKLLFHYYDKDFNNEADTPDNFQSRRPNTSFCFLDIRSPGLGDTAMYLCATSRDPAGAYEQYFGPGTRLTVT.

The gene calls are TRBV5-1 and TRBJ2-7; 11 bases fit TRBD2. Germline V gene lookup returns CDR1 SGHRS and CDR2 YFSETQ. The CDR3 is 17 amino acids. Germline trimming cut 0 bases from V and 5 bases from J; bases unmatched to any gene: 10. The CDR3 reads CASSLGGTSGGWDEQYF. For the CDR3, the DNA is TGCGCCAGCAGCTTGGGGGGGACTAGCGGTGGATGGGACGAGCAGTACTTC.

The chain links TRBV5-5 to TRBJ2-7; 7 nucleotides match TRBD2. Germline V gene data show CDR1 as SGHKS and CDR2 as YYEKEE (reference sequence). The CDR3 totals 17 residues. With V trimmed by 2 bases and J by 2 bases, 13 bases remained unmatched. CDR3 coding DNA: TGTGCCAGCAGCTTTGGGAGGGGAGAAAGCTCACCCTACGAGCAGTACTTC. Amino acid sequence: CASSFGRGESSPYEQYF.

This clone came up once. The V and J genes are TRBV3-1 (or the pseudogene TRBV3-2) and TRBJ1-6; possibly TRBD1 for D (6 bases). V was trimmed by 5 bases and J by 8 bases, leaving 7 bases between them. Germline-derived CDR1 and CDR2 are LGHDT and YNNKEL (reference sequence). The CDR3 runs to 12 residues. CDR3 residues: CASSGQYSPLHF. The CDR3 DNA reads as TGTGCCAGCAGCGGACAGTATTCACCCCTCCACTTT.

A single count supports this clone. The V gene is TRBV11-3, the J gene TRBJ1-1; D is undetermined. Germline V gives CDR1 SGHNT, CDR2 YENEEA. Between the trimmed V and J ends, which lost 3 bases and 2 bases, there was a span of 7 bases. The CDR3 is 13 amino acids. The CDR3 protein is CASSFGANTEAFF. The CDR3 coding sequence is TGTGCCAGCAGCTTCGGAGCAAACACTGAAGCTTTCTTT.

This clone was seen just once. J is TRBJ2-2 and V is TRBV2; D gene uncertain. This CDR3 has 15 residues. Per germline, CDR1 SNHLY and CDR2 FYNNEI. V was clipped by 4 bases and J by 4 bases, with 13 bases between them. CDR3 sequence: CASSVSSSGTGELFF. The CDR3 nucleotides read TGTGCCAGCAGTGTCTCCTCCTCGGGCACCGGGGAGCTGTTTTTT.

This clone was observed a single time. This sequence joins TRBV19 and TRBJ1-5; D not resolved. Trimming took 6 bases from V and 1 from J, leaving 13 bases between them. The germline V gene has CDR1 LNHDA and CDR2 SQIVND (reference sequence). The CDR3 consists of 15 residues. The CDR3 reads CASRYSAVSNQPQHF. CDR3 DNA sequence: TGTGCCAGTAGGTACTCGGCGGTAAGCAATCAGCCCCAGCATTTT. The whole variable domain, filled in from reference TRBV19 and TRBJ1-5, reads DGGITQSPKYLFRKEGQNVTLSCEQNLNHDAMYWYRQDPGQGLRLIYYSQIVNDFQKGDIAEGYSVSREKKESFPLTVTSAQKNPTAFYLCASRYSAVSNQPQHFGDGTRLSIL.

The chain links TRBV7-8 to TRBJ2-7, with D perhaps matching TRBD1 (5 bases). The CDR3 has 13 amino acids. The V end was cut by 5 bases, the J end by 1 base, with 9 bases between. CDR1 is SGHVS, CDR2 FQNEAQ, per germline. Written as DNA, the CDR3 is TGTGCCAGCAGCCCGTACAGGTCCTACGAGCAGTACTTC. Translated: CASSPYRSYEQYF.

The chain recombines TRBV6-6 with TRBJ2-1; 11 bases match TRBD2. The CDR3 spans 16 residues. CDR1 and CDR2 (germline): MNHNY, SVGAGI (reference sequence). With 5 bases clipped from V and 12 bases from J, the junction kept 15 bases outside the gene matches. The DNA of the CDR3 is TGTGCCAGCAGTGGCCTGGGACTAGCGGACCCCGGTTGGCAGTTCTTC. Its protein is CASSGLGLADPGWQFF.

V and J are TRBV29-1 and TRBJ2-4; D unclear. The germline CDR1 and CDR2 sequences are SQVTM and ANQGSEA. The V gene lost 0 bases and the J gene lost 5 bases, with 8 bases spanning the gap. The CDR3 contains 13 residues. CDR3 DNA: TGCAGCGTTGAAGAGGCCTCGCAAAACATTCAGTACTTC. Its protein is CSVEEASQNIQYF.

The chain carries TRBV3-1 (or the pseudogene TRBV3-2) and TRBJ1-6; 8 nucleotides line up with TRBD1. Trimming removed 0 bases from V and 9 bases from J; junction bases left unmatched: 4. This CDR3 has 15 amino acids. The germline V gene has CDR1 LGHDT and CDR2 YNNKEL (reference sequence). In DNA form, the CDR3 reads TGTGCCAGCAGCCAAGATTGGACAGGGAGTTCACCCCTCCACTTT. Its translation: CASSQDWTGSSPLHF.

The rearrangement links TRBV5-6 to TRBJ2-2, with D tentatively TRBD2 (6 bases). The germline V gene has CDR1 SGHDT and CDR2 YYEEEE. Trimming shortened V by 3 bases and J by 5 bases, and 14 bases separated the two germline ends. The CDR3 runs 15 residues. The CDR3 reads CASSSGLFRTGELFF. The CDR3 DNA reads TGTGCCAGCAGCTCGGGACTTTTTCGAACCGGGGAGCTGTTTTTT.

The chain combines TRBV3-1 (or the pseudogene TRBV3-2) with TRBJ1-1, with D tentatively TRBD1 (6 bases). Trimming left V 3 bases short and J 5 bases short, with 10 bases between. Germline V gene sequence: CDR1 LGHDT, CDR2 YNNKEL (reference sequence). The CDR3 length is 13 residues. Here the CDR3 DNA reads TGTGCCAGCAGCCATAGGGACAATACTGAAGCTTTCTTT. Encoded protein: CASSHRDNTEAFF.

The rearrangement uses TRBV5-1 and TRBJ1-2, with 7 nucleotides matching TRBD1. The CDR3 runs 14 residues. From germline, CDR1 is SGHRS and CDR2 YFSETQ. The V segment lost 1 base and the J segment 5 bases; nucleotides outside the gene matches: 5. CDR3 DNA: TGCGCCAGCAGCTTGACAGGGGCCCATTATGGCTACACCTTC. Amino acids: CASSLTGAHYGYTF. Using reference TRBV5-1 and TRBJ1-2 for the parts outside the CDR3, the full variable domain is KAGVTQTPRYLIKTRGQQVTLSCSPISGHRSVSWYQQTPGQGLQFLFEYFSETQRNKGNFPGRFSGRQFSNSRSEMNVSTLELGDSALYLCASSLTGAHYGYTFGSGTRLTVV.

The chain recombines TRBV18 with TRBJ2-7; no reliable D call. The CDR3 runs to 13 residues. CDR1 and CDR2 (germline): KGHSH, LQKENI. V lost 4 bases to trimming and J lost 2 bases, with 9 bases between them. CDR3 region: CASSRADAYEQYF. CDR3 coding DNA: TGTGCCAGCTCACGGGCAGACGCCTACGAGCAGTACTTC.

The chain has TRBV11-1 and TRBJ2-2; D might be TRBD1 (7 bases). Germline-derived CDR1 and CDR2 are SGHAT and FQDESV (reference sequence). The CDR3 is made up of 16 amino acids. V was shortened by 4 bases and J by 3 bases, with 15 bases between the two germline ends. The DNA for the CDR3 is TGTGCCAGCAGCTCAGGAGGGGGCAGCCACACCGGGGAGCTGTTTTTT. As protein: CASSSGGGSHTGELFF. Full variable domain (rest looked up from reference TRBV11-1 and TRBJ2-2): EAEVAQSPRYKITEKSQAVAFWCDPISGHATLYWYRQILGQGPELLVQFQDESVVDDSQLPKDRFSAERLKGVDSTLKIQPAELGDSAMYLCASSSGGGSHTGELFFGEGSRLTVL.

The rearrangement links TRBV7-2 to TRBJ2-1, with 16 positions matching TRBD2. V trimming: 1 base; J trimming: 10 bases; junction bases outside the gene matches: 4. From germline, CDR1 is SGHTA and CDR2 FQGNSA. CDR3 length: 16 residues. The CDR3 reads CASSLDGTSGRGEQFF. The CDR3 DNA is TGTGCCAGCAGCTTAGACGGGACTAGCGGGAGGGGAGAGCAGTTCTTC.

This rearrangement joins TRBV7-6 to TRBJ1-6; D is unclear. The CDR3 is 15 residues long. Germline assignment: CDR1 SGHVS and CDR2 FNYEAQ. V lost 3 bases and J lost 8, with 14 bases in between. CDR3 in DNA: TGTGCCAGCAGCTTGTGGTGGCAGGATGATTCACCCCTCCACTTT. It codes for CASSLWWQDDSPLHF.

The chain uses TRBV4-3 and TRBJ2-6, with 12 bases lining up with TRBD2. CDR3 length: 18 residues. Trimming took 2 bases from V and 2 from J; bases not matched to a gene: 4. The germline CDR1 and CDR2 sequences are LGHNA and YSLEER. The CDR3 region is CASSQFLAGGPGANVLTF. The CDR3 DNA reads TGCGCCAGCAGCCAATTCCTAGCGGGGGGGCCTGGGGCCAACGTCCTGACTTTC.

The chain joins TRBV5-1 to TRBJ2-4; possible D gene TRBD1, 6 bases. The V end lost 1 base, the J end lost 1 base, and 15 bases lay between the germline ends. This CDR3 region has 17 residues. The V gene's germline CDR1 is SGHRS and CDR2 YFSETQ. The CDR3 sequence: CASSLNDWGPAKNIQYF. DNA of the CDR3: TGCGCCAGCAGCTTGAATGATTGGGGGCCGGCCAAAAACATTCAGTACTTC.

A remark on this clone: A much larger clone differs by one base, so this may be a read error. This rearrangement joins TRBV9 to TRBJ2-2; D may be TRBD2 (5 bases). The V end lost 4 bases, the J end lost 4 bases, and 5 bases lay between the germline ends. Germline lookup yields CDR1 SGDLS and CDR2 YYNGEE. The CDR3 covers 12 residues. The DNA for the CDR3 is TGTGCCAGCAGCCGGGGCACCGGGGAGCTGTTTTTT. Its protein is CASSRGTGELFF.

In this sample, this clone turned up once. The chain combines TRBV5-4 with TRBJ2-5, with 8 bases matching TRBD2. The V gene's germline CDR1 is SGHNT and CDR2 YYREEE (reference sequence). The CDR3 runs 16 residues. J gave up 0 bases and V 0 bases, and 4 bases lay outside the gene matches. CDR3 residues: CASSLGSGAYQETQYF. As DNA, the CDR3 is TGTGCCAGCAGCTTGGGTAGCGGGGCCTACCAAGAGACCCAGTACTTC.

This rearrangement joins TRBV3-1 (or the pseudogene TRBV3-2) to TRBJ1-6; 11 nucleotides agree with TRBD1. The CDR3 length is 16 residues. Germline V gene lookup returns CDR1 LGHDT and CDR2 YNNKEL (reference sequence). V shed 4 bases, J shed 7 bases, and the junction held 6 bases outside the gene matches. This CDR3 reads CASSPSGQGANSPLHF. The CDR3 DNA follows: TGTGCCAGCAGCCCCAGCGGACAGGGGGCGAATTCACCCCTCCACTTT.